These T cell receptor beta chains were read from a single sample in a study of shared clonotypes between healthy human individuals. Profiled with immunoSEQ multiplex PCR; TCRdb holds only in-frame clones, not every one. The table has some 2,500,000 clones, less than 95% seen once. The sequenced material came from naive CD4+ T cells from PBMCs. These receptors were collected from a young man in good health. Some clones in this sample may be carry-over from other donors' samples. The CDR3 runs from the conserved cysteine through the conserved F or W. Fields, in order: D gene, V gene, clone size, J gene, CDR3 DNA, CDR3 protein. D genes are given only for firm matches. Part of the rows lack a size; the others show once, few, many or a class for expanded clones.

d_gene: NA; v_gene: TRBV28; abundance: NA; j_gene: TRBJ1-2; CDR3nt: TGTGCCAGCGGTAAAAACTATGGCTACACCTTC; CDR3aa: CASGKNYGYTF
d_gene: NA; v_gene: TRBV7-9; abundance: NA; j_gene: TRBJ1-4; CDR3nt: TGTGCCAGCAGCTCGACAGGAGCCAATGAAAAACTGTTTTTT; CDR3aa: CASSSTGANEKLFF
d_gene: NA; v_gene: TRBV5-1; abundance: NA; j_gene: TRBJ1-3; CDR3nt: TGCGCCAGCAGACAGGGTTCCTCTGGAAACACCATATATTTT; CDR3aa: CASRQGSSGNTIYF
d_gene: NA; v_gene: TRBV9; abundance: NA; j_gene: TRBJ2-5; CDR3nt: TGTGCCAGCAGCGTAGTGGGCGAAGAGACCCAGTACTTC; CDR3aa: CASSVVGEETQYF
d_gene: TRBD2; v_gene: TRBV5-4; abundance: NA; j_gene: TRBJ2-1; CDR3nt: TGTGCCAGCTCCTTAGGGAGCGGGAGGGGTTACAATGAGCAGTTCTTC; CDR3aa: CASSLGSGRGYNEQFF
d_gene: TRBD2; v_gene: TRBV11-2; abundance: NA; j_gene: TRBJ2-1; CDR3nt: TGTGCCAGCAGCTCGATAGCGGGATCCGGGATCCCCTTCTTC; CDR3aa: CASSSIAGSGIPFF
d_gene: NA; v_gene: TRBV7-8; abundance: NA; j_gene: TRBJ2-7; CDR3nt: TGTGCCAGCAGCCCGCGGGCCGGTCCTGCCTACGAGCAGTACTTC; CDR3aa: CASSPRAGPAYEQYF
d_gene: TRBD1; v_gene: TRBV6-6; abundance: once; j_gene: TRBJ1-6; CDR3nt: TGTGCCAGCAGTCCCGGCAGGGGGAATTCACCCCTCCACTTT; CDR3aa: CASSPGRGNSPLHF
d_gene: NA; v_gene: TRBV2; abundance: NA; j_gene: TRBJ2-2; CDR3nt: TGTGCCAGCAGTGGGACTCCCACTGGGGAGCTGTTTTTT; CDR3aa: CASSGTPTGELFF
d_gene: NA; v_gene: TRBV5-1; abundance: NA; j_gene: TRBJ1-2; CDR3nt: TGCGCCAGCAGCTTGAATACCGGGGGGCTGAACTATGGCTACACCTTC; CDR3aa: CASSLNTGGLNYGYTF
d_gene: NA; v_gene: TRBV28; abundance: NA; j_gene: TRBJ2-5; CDR3nt: TGTGCCACCAACCGGGACACCGCCGGAGAGACCCAGTACTTC; CDR3aa: CATNRDTAGETQYF
d_gene: TRBD1; v_gene: TRBV10-3; abundance: NA; j_gene: TRBJ1-2; CDR3nt: TGTGCCATCAGTGACCCGGACAGGGGCTATGGCTACACCTTC; CDR3aa: CAISDPDRGYGYTF
d_gene: NA; v_gene: TRBV11-2; abundance: NA; j_gene: TRBJ1-1; CDR3nt: TGTGCCAGCAGCTCCGTCCGGGGGTGGACTGAAGCTTTCTTT; CDR3aa: CASSSVRGWTEAFF
d_gene: NA; v_gene: TRBV6-5; abundance: NA; j_gene: TRBJ1-2; CDR3nt: TGTGCCAGCAGTTACGGTGGCTATGGCTACACCTTC; CDR3aa: CASSYGGYGYTF
d_gene: NA; v_gene: TRBV4-1; abundance: NA; j_gene: TRBJ1-5; CDR3nt: TGCGCCAGCAGCCAAGTAACAGGTCAGCCCCAGCATTTT; CDR3aa: CASSQVTGQPQHF
d_gene: NA; v_gene: TRBV28; abundance: NA; j_gene: TRBJ2-3; CDR3nt: TGTGCCAGCAGGACCCCCGGAGGGAGTGAGCTGGATACGCAGTATTTT; CDR3aa: CASRTPGGSELDTQYF
d_gene: TRBD2; v_gene: TRBV28; abundance: once; j_gene: TRBJ2-4; CDR3nt: TGTGCCAGCCACCCGACTAGCGGGAGGGGGGACATTCAGTACTTC; CDR3aa: CASHPTSGRGDIQYF
d_gene: NA; v_gene: TRBV10-1; abundance: NA; j_gene: TRBJ2-2; CDR3nt: TGCGCCAGCAGTGAGTCCAGCACCCCTAGGGGCACCGGGGAGCTGTTTTTT; CDR3aa: CASSESSTPRGTGELFF
d_gene: NA; v_gene: TRBV30; abundance: NA; j_gene: TRBJ1-6; CDR3nt: TGTGCCTGGAGTGTACAAGTAAATTCACCCCTCCACTTT; CDR3aa: CAWSVQVNSPLHF
d_gene: TRBD1; v_gene: TRBV27; abundance: NA; j_gene: TRBJ2-7; CDR3nt: TGTGCCAGCAGGGGGACAGGGACCCACGAGCAGTACTTC; CDR3aa: CASRGTGTHEQYF
d_gene: NA; v_gene: TRBV28; abundance: NA; j_gene: TRBJ2-1; CDR3nt: TGTGCCAGCAGTTCCACGAATGAGCAGTTCTTC; CDR3aa: CASSSTNEQFF
d_gene: NA; v_gene: TRBV28; abundance: NA; j_gene: TRBJ1-5; CDR3nt: TGTGCCAGCAGTTTAACCGCGCGGGTCAATCAGCCCCAGCATTTT; CDR3aa: CASSLTARVNQPQHF
d_gene: TRBD1; v_gene: TRBV28; abundance: NA; j_gene: TRBJ1-3; CDR3nt: TGTGCCAGCAGGAAAGCAGGGGGCCTAACAGGAAACACCATATATTTT; CDR3aa: CASRKAGGLTGNTIYF
d_gene: TRBD2; v_gene: TRBV10-3; abundance: NA; j_gene: TRBJ2-1; CDR3nt: TGTGCCATCAGTGAGACTAGCGGGGCTAACAATGAGCAGTTCTTC; CDR3aa: CAISETSGANNEQFF
d_gene: NA; v_gene: TRBV4-1; abundance: NA; j_gene: TRBJ1-3; CDR3nt: TGCGCCAGCAGCCCGGAGGCCCGAGGGTTGCGGGGAGTAAACACCATATATTTT; CDR3aa: CASSPEARGLRGVNTIYF
d_gene: TRBD1; v_gene: TRBV6-4; abundance: NA; j_gene: TRBJ2-3; CDR3nt: TGTGCCAGCAGTCCCAGACAGGGCACTACGCAGTATTTT; CDR3aa: CASSPRQGTTQYF
d_gene: NA; v_gene: TRBV18; abundance: NA; j_gene: TRBJ2-1; CDR3nt: TGTGCCAGCTCACCAACAGGGGGACTAGCTGTTAATGAGCAGTTCTTC; CDR3aa: CASSPTGGLAVNEQFF
d_gene: NA; v_gene: TRBV5-1; abundance: NA; j_gene: TRBJ2-1; CDR3nt: TGCGCCAGCCGCTTGGACAGCGGGGTCCAAAATGAGCAGTTCTTC; CDR3aa: CASRLDSGVQNEQFF
d_gene: NA; v_gene: TRBV5-6; abundance: once; j_gene: TRBJ2-3; CDR3nt: TGTGCCAGCAGCTTGGTCAGGGCAGTAGATACGCAGTATTTT; CDR3aa: CASSLVRAVDTQYF
d_gene: NA; v_gene: TRBV5-1; abundance: NA; j_gene: TRBJ2-5; CDR3nt: TGCGCCAGCAGCTTGGAACTAGCAGAGACCCAGTACTTC; CDR3aa: CASSLELAETQYF
d_gene: TRBD2; v_gene: TRBV5-4; abundance: NA; j_gene: TRBJ2-1; CDR3nt: TGTGCCAGCAGGGCTAGCGGGCATGAGCAGTTCTTC; CDR3aa: CASRASGHEQFF
d_gene: NA; v_gene: TRBV28; abundance: NA; j_gene: TRBJ1-1; CDR3nt: TGTGCCAGCAGTTTACCCGGGGCAGGTACTGAAGCTTTCTTT; CDR3aa: CASSLPGAGTEAFF
d_gene: TRBD2; v_gene: TRBV10-3; abundance: NA; j_gene: TRBJ2-2; CDR3nt: TGTGCCATCTCTTGGGAGGGCACCGGGGAGCTGTTTTTT; CDR3aa: CAISWEGTGELFF
d_gene: NA; v_gene: TRBV4-2; abundance: NA; j_gene: TRBJ2-7; CDR3nt: TGTGCCAGCAGCCAAGCCCCAGGGGACTCCTACGAGCAGTACTTC; CDR3aa: CASSQAPGDSYEQYF
d_gene: NA; v_gene: TRBV5-6; abundance: once; j_gene: TRBJ2-7; CDR3nt: TGTGCCAGCAGCTTTAATAGGGAAACCTACGAGCAGTACTTC; CDR3aa: CASSFNRETYEQYF
d_gene: NA; v_gene: TRBV6-1; abundance: NA; j_gene: TRBJ1-5; CDR3nt: TGTGCCAGCACGGGAACGGGCAGAGGAGATCAGCCCCAGCATTTT; CDR3aa: CASTGTGRGDQPQHF
d_gene: NA; v_gene: TRBV6-1; abundance: NA; j_gene: TRBJ1-6; CDR3nt: TGTGCCAGCAGTAACCGGGACGGCCCAAGAATCCTCCACTTT; CDR3aa: CASSNRDGPRILHF